The source of this T cell receptor (beta chain) is a study of regulatory T cells in long-lasting Graves disease. The CDR3 spans 19 residues. CDR1 is KGHDR, CDR2 SFDVKD, per germline. V lost 2 bases and J lost 3; bases outside the gene matches: 11. Findings and caveats of the study: It was in persistent disease that TRBV28, TRBJ1-2 and TRBJ2-5 were favored. Less diverse TCR repertoires were seen in persistent Graves' patients than in newly diagnosed ones.

Stated time point: persistent/refractory GD, antithyroid drugs over 5 years with positive TRAb. Researchers made the TCR library from RNA that was extracted from PBMCs. This clonotype turned up a few times. Antigen unknown. Arm-PCR of CDR3 regions and iRepertoire HTBI primers were the basis on which TCR beta libraries were built. TCRdb reprocessed the multiplex PCR reads with MiXCR, giving one entry per CDR3 protein. The sample lists 430,000 or so distinct CDR3 sequences, roughly a fifth occurring once. The material sequenced was peripheral blood mononuclear cells (PBMCs), taken when the disease was refractory, from a patient treated with antithyroid drugs. This sequence was found in a female donor with Graves disease. The rearrangement links TRBV24-1 to TRBJ2-2, with TRBD1 matching 10 bases. In DNA, the CDR3 is TGTGCCACCAGTGATTATGCCGGGACAGGGGCTCTTGACACCGGGGAGCTGTTTTTT. It encodes CATSDYAGTGALDTGELFF.